Presented here are 26 T cell receptor beta chains from one specimen sequenced in a study of T cell responses to AZD1222 COVID-19 vaccine. The data were produced by immunoSEQ multiplex PCR, yet TCRdb's version contains in-frame clones alone and is incomplete. Here the sample spans 95,000 or so clones, approximately 90% being singletons. The starting material was peripheral blood, obtained on day 0 of AZD1222 vaccination. The receptors come from an adult in good health.

This clone has just a few counts. The chain uses TRBV28 and TRBJ1-5, with D unclear. The CDR3 covers 11 residues. Trimming pared 1 base from V and 5 bases from J, leaving 0 bases between. The germline V gene has CDR1 MDHEN and CDR2 SYDVKM. The CDR3 sequence is CASSLYQPQHF. CDR3 coding DNA: TGTGCCAGCAGTTTATATCAGCCCCAGCATTTT.

In regard to this clone: One end of the junction varies from germline; a read error may be responsible. The gene calls are TRBV2 and TRBJ2-7; 11 bases are a match to TRBD1. The CDR3 is 13 amino acids. The germline gives CDR1 SNHLY, CDR2 FYNNEI. CDR3 sequence: CASSVSERTGGSF. The CDR3 DNA reads TGTGCCAGCAGTGTTTCGGAGAGGACAGGGGGCTCTTTC. Full variable domain (remainder filled in from reference TRBV2 and TRBJ2-7): EPEVTQTPSHQVTQMGQEVILRCVPISNHLYFYWYRQILGQKVEFLVSFYNNEISEKSEIFDDQFSVERPDGSNFTLKIRSTKLEDSAMYFCASSVSERTGGSFGPGTRLTVT.

The chain carries TRBV6-2 or TRBV6-3 and TRBJ2-1, with D maybe TRBD1 (6 bases). Trimming took off 5 bases at V and 4 bases at J, with 18 bases between the two ends. The CDR3 consists of 16 residues. Germline CDR1 MNHEY, CDR2 SVGEGT. In DNA form, the CDR3 reads TGTGCCAGCAGTCCCCGTGTGCGGACAGTATACAATGAGCAGTTCTTC. Its translation is CASSPRVRTVYNEQFF.

This chain links TRBV3-1 (or the pseudogene TRBV3-2) with TRBJ1-2, with 9 bases aligning to TRBD1. The V and J ends lost 4 bases and 4 bases, in that order; junction bases with no gene match: 7. Looked up from germline, CDR1 is LGHDT and CDR2 is YNNKEL (reference sequence). This CDR3 has 15 amino acids. The CDR3 DNA sequence: TGTGCCAGCAGCCGGGGACAGGGTAAGGGCTATGGCTACACCTTC. It specifies CASSRGQGKGYGYTF.

V is TRBV19 and J is TRBJ1-6; 9 nucleotides line up with TRBD1. J gave up 5 bases and V 3 bases, and 8 bases lay outside the gene matches. The CDR3 is made up of 17 amino acids. Germline assignment: CDR1 LNHDA and CDR2 SQIVND (reference sequence). CDR3: CASSMGTGRRNNSPLHF. Here the CDR3 DNA reads TGTGCCAGTAGTATGGGGACAGGGCGAAGGAATAATTCACCCCTCCACTTT.

V and J are TRBV3-1 (or the pseudogene TRBV3-2) and TRBJ2-1, with D possibly being TRBD1 or TRBD2 (5 bases each). CDR3 length equals 15 residues. Germline V gene sequence: CDR1 LGHDT, CDR2 YNNKEL (reference sequence). Trimming left V 2 bases short and J 8 bases short, with 16 bases between. The CDR3 reads CASSQPGRGVDEQFF. CDR3 bases: TGTGCCAGCAGCCAACCGGGACGTGGGGTCGATGAGCAGTTCTTC.

The rearrangement links TRBV6-2 or TRBV6-3 to TRBJ1-1; D is unresolved. Trimming removed 0 bases from V and 3 bases from J, with 11 bases in between. The germline gives CDR1 MNHEY, CDR2 SVGEGT. The CDR3 is 15 residues long. DNA of the CDR3: TGTGCCAGCAGTTACTCGCGAAGGAGCCACACTGAAGCTTTCTTT. It yields the protein CASSYSRRSHTEAFF.

In its sample, this clone was seen a few times. V usage is TRBV7-2 and J usage is TRBJ2-1, with TRBD1 matching over 8 bases. The CDR3 runs to 17 residues. Germline V gene sequence: CDR1 SGHTA, CDR2 FQGNSA. Trimming cost V 4 bases and J 7 bases; bases outside gene matches: 15. This CDR3 is CASSSKDRVQAWNEQFF. The DNA for the CDR3 is TGTGCCAGCAGCTCAAAGGACAGGGTCCAAGCCTGGAATGAGCAGTTCTTC.

The gene calls are TRBV25-1 and TRBJ2-6; possible D gene TRBD1, 6 bases. The germline CDR1 and CDR2 sequences are MGHDK and SYGVNS. The V end was cut by 1 base, the J end by 12 bases, with 13 bases between. CDR3 length: 14 amino acids. CDR3 DNA sequence: TGTGCCAGCAGTGAATCAGGGGCCGCCTTCGTCCTGACTTTC. It specifies CASSESGAAFVLTF.

This clone was picked up one time. The chain has TRBV28 and TRBJ1-1, with unresolved D. CDR1 MDHEN and CDR2 SYDVKM come from the germline V gene. Deletions cut 6 bases from V and 0 bases from J, with 14 bases between. CDR3 length: 15 residues. Here the CDR3 reads CASSPHAQMNTEAFF. CDR3 nucleotide sequence: TGTGCCAGCAGCCCACATGCGCAGATGAACACTGAAGCTTTCTTT.

V gene TRBV7-2 combines with J gene TRBJ2-4; TRBD2 matches 7 bases. CDR3 length: 14 amino acids. V shed 3 bases and J 1 base; nucleotides not matched to a gene: 0. Germline CDR1 is SGHTA and CDR2 is FQGNSA. CDR3 in amino acids: CASSLGGAKNIQYF. CDR3 in DNA: TGTGCCAGCAGCTTGGGGGGGGCCAAAAACATTCAGTACTTC. Looking up the rest from reference TRBV7-2 and TRBJ2-4 gives the full variable domain: GAGVSQSPSNKVTEKGKDVELRCDPISGHTALYWYRQSLGQGLEFLIYFQGNSAPDKSGLPSDRFSAERTGGSVSTLTIQRTQQEDSAVYLCASSLGGAKNIQYFGAGTRLSVL.

V usage is TRBV30 and J usage is TRBJ2-7, with D hard to call. Per the germline V gene, CDR1 is GTSNPN and CDR2 is SVGIG (reference sequence). Deletions cut 0 bases from V and 4 bases from J, with 4 bases between. The CDR3 is 11 amino acids. The CDR3 DNA reads TGTGCCTGGAGTGTGGATTACGAGCAGTACTTC. This encodes CAWSVDYEQYF.

This clone was seen once. The V call is TRBV29-1, the J call TRBJ1-1, with TRBD1 identical over 7 bases. V was clipped by 4 bases and J by 10 bases; unmatched bases: 9. CDR1 is SQVTM and CDR2 is ANQGSEA in the germline V gene. The CDR3 spans 12 residues. CDR3 residues: CSVAAGGIRAFF. Written as DNA, the CDR3 is TGCAGCGTTGCGGCAGGGGGGATTAGAGCTTTCTTT.

V and J are TRBV3-1 (or the pseudogene TRBV3-2) and TRBJ1-2; the match to TRBD1 covers 7 bases. The CDR3 loop spans 14 amino acids. CDR1 LGHDT and CDR2 YNNKEL come from the germline V gene (reference sequence). V shed 1 base, J shed 7 bases, and the junction held 6 bases outside the gene matches. The CDR3 region is CASSQGGGHIGYTF. The DNA for the CDR3 is TGTGCCAGCAGCCAAGGAGGGGGCCATATTGGCTACACCTTC.

This chain joins TRBV4-2 and TRBJ2-2; possibly TRBD2 for D (6 bases). The CDR3 has 16 residues. Germline CDR1 LGHNA, CDR2 YNFKEQ. Trimming shortened V by 0 bases and J by 6 bases, and 14 bases separated the two germline ends. Here the CDR3 reads CASSQDLRLGPGELFF. In DNA form, the CDR3 reads TGTGCCAGCAGCCAAGATCTGAGACTAGGTCCCGGGGAGCTGTTTTTT.

The rearrangement uses TRBV19 and TRBJ1-1, with D hard to call. Germline V gene sequence: CDR1 LNHDA, CDR2 SQIVND (reference sequence). V lost 3 bases and J 0 bases, leaving 5 bases between the germline ends. This CDR3 is built from 13 residues. CDR3 bases: TGTGCCAGTAGTATCACCATGAACACTGAAGCTTTCTTT. Residues: CASSITMNTEAFF.

The V call is TRBV18, the J call TRBJ2-3; D might be TRBD1 or TRBD2, each matching 5 bases. CDR3 size: 16 residues. CDR1 is KGHSH and CDR2 is LQKENI in the germline V gene. Trimming took 6 bases from V and 0 from J, leaving 16 bases between them. In nucleotides, the CDR3 is TGTGCCAGCTCTCTCTTCGAGGGGCTTAGCACAGATACGCAGTATTTT. Protein sequence: CASSLFEGLSTDTQYF.

The V call is TRBV5-4, the J call TRBJ1-6; D uncertain. The CDR3 is made up of 13 amino acids. V was pared by 4 bases and J by 6 bases, with 8 bases between. Germline lookup yields CDR1 SGHNT and CDR2 YYREEE (reference sequence). The CDR3 spells CASSRYSNSPLHF. The CDR3 DNA sequence: TGTGCCAGCAGCAGATACAGTAATTCACCCCTCCACTTT.

The gene calls are TRBV15 and TRBJ1-3; D may be TRBD1 (6 bases). V lost 5 bases and J 3 bases, leaving 11 bases between the germline ends. This CDR3 comprises 14 residues. Germline CDR1 is LNHNV and CDR2 is YYDKDF (reference sequence). The CDR3 loop is CATSFRQVGNTIYF. DNA of the CDR3: TGTGCCACCAGCTTCCGACAGGTTGGAAACACCATATATTTT.

The chain couples TRBV5-4 to TRBJ2-7, with 10 bases fitting TRBD2. Looked up from germline, CDR1 is SGHNT and CDR2 is YYREEE (reference sequence). The CDR3 covers 14 residues. Trimming took 4 bases from V and 2 from J; bases not matched to a gene: 3. This CDR3 reads CASSPSGGAYEQYF. The DNA for the CDR3 is TGTGCCAGCAGCCCTAGCGGGGGAGCCTACGAGCAGTACTTC.

The chain couples TRBV7-3 to TRBJ1-1; D not certain. This CDR3 is 15 amino acids long. Germline V lookup: CDR1 SGHTA, CDR2 FQGTGA. Trimming stripped 1 base from V and 4 bases from J, with 13 bases between. The CDR3 region has the DNA TGTGCCAGCAGCTTAAGTCCGGCTGTGGGCACTGAAGCTTTCTTT. Its translation is CASSLSPAVGTEAFF.

The chain uses TRBV14 and TRBJ2-5, with D perhaps assigned TRBD1 or TRBD2 (5 bases each). In germline, CDR1 is SGHDN, CDR2 FVKESK. Trimming cost V 3 bases and J 5 bases, with 22 bases left between them. The CDR3 extends over 17 amino acids. The CDR3 nucleotides read TGTGCCAGCAGCCATGGTCTCTGGGGTGGGGGTCCGGAGACCCAGTACTTC. Its translation: CASSHGLWGGGPETQYF.

V gene TRBV5-4 combines with J gene TRBJ1-4; D is possibly TRBD1 (5 bases). The CDR3 has 10 residues. The germline gives CDR1 SGHNT, CDR2 YYREEE (reference sequence). V dropped 8 bases and J dropped 14 bases, with 13 bases sitting between them. CDR3 region: CASSGGYLFF. CDR3 in DNA: TGTGCCAGTTCGGGGGGTTATCTGTTTTTT.

V gene TRBV30 combines with J gene TRBJ1-1, with D unclear. Trimming left V 3 bases short and J 0 bases short, with 11 bases between. Germline V gene data show CDR1 as GTSNPN and CDR2 as SVGIG (reference sequence). This CDR3 is built from 14 residues. The CDR3 DNA follows: TGTGCCTGGAGCTTTGGCGATATGAACACTGAAGCTTTCTTT. This sequence encodes CAWSFGDMNTEAFF.

The V call is TRBV7-9, the J call TRBJ1-3; D is unclear. Germline-derived CDR1 and CDR2 are SEHNR and FQNEAQ (reference sequence). V lost 0 bases and J 8 bases, leaving 11 bases between the germline ends. This CDR3 comprises 14 residues. In DNA form, the CDR3 reads TGTGCCAGCAGCTTAGCGCTGGGTAGACACACCATATATTTT. This encodes CASSLALGRHTIYF.

The V call is TRBV11-3, the J call TRBJ2-7, with D tentatively TRBD2 (6 bases). Germline V CDR1 and CDR2: SGHNT, YENEEA. V was pared by 1 base and J by 2 bases, with 9 bases between. The CDR3 loop spans 14 amino acids. CDR3 region: CASSLGGDAYEQYF. The DNA for the CDR3 is TGTGCCAGCAGCTTAGGGGGGGATGCCTACGAGCAGTACTTC.